A single sample gave rise to the 18 T cell receptor beta chains below, sequenced in a study of shared clonotypes between healthy human individuals (dated by TCRdb to the early 2020s). The protocol used for the library was the immunoSEQ multiplex PCR assay. In TCRdb, the immuneACCESS table is reduced to in-frame sequences with V and J assigned. These tables do not hold every clone; where another copy was compared, an unresolved V gene accounts for under half, and the others remain unexplained. The sample records about 460,000 clones, approximately 71% of which are singletons. The biggest ten clones account for more than 10% of the sample. Sequences were obtained from PBMCs. The receptors were gathered from a woman between 40 and 50 years old in good health. Some clones in this sample may be carry-over from other donors' samples.

This clone has a single count. The chain joins TRBV6-6 to TRBJ1-4; 9 bases map to TRBD1. Germline V gene sequence: CDR1 MNHNY, CDR2 SVGAGI (reference sequence). J lost 8 bases, V lost 0 bases, and 4 bases had no gene match. The CDR3 consists of 15 residues. The chain's CDR3 is CASSYSTGGVEKLFF. DNA for the CDR3: TGTGCCAGCAGTTACTCGACAGGGGGAGTGGAAAAACTGTTTTTT.

The count of this clone is one. The chain couples TRBV7-9 to TRBJ2-2; 9 bases agree with TRBD2. The CDR3 extends over 17 amino acids. Losses at the gene ends were 5 bases for V and 7 bases for J; bases not matched to a gene: 14. Germline CDR1 and CDR2: SEHNR and FQNEAQ (reference sequence). Written as DNA, the CDR3 is TGTGCCAGCAGCCCCCGCTTAGCGGGAGAGAGTAACGGGGAGCTGTTTTTT. Amino acids: CASSPRLAGESNGELFF.

This CDR3 is CASSDSASSGNTIYF. The DNA of the CDR3 is TGTGCCAGCAGTGACTCGGCTTCCTCTGGAAACACCATATATTTT. The chain links TRBV6-4 to TRBJ1-3, with D uncertain. The CDR3 length is 15 residues. Germline assignment: CDR1 MRHNA and CDR2 SNTAGT. The ends were cut back, 0 bases at V and 0 bases at J, with 6 bases in the middle.

The chain is built from TRBV27 and TRBJ1-1; D gene ambiguous. V lost 3 bases and J 10 bases, leaving 18 bases between the germline ends. CDR3 length: 14 amino acids. CDR1 is MNHEY and CDR2 is SMNVEV in the germline V gene (reference sequence). CDR3 region: CASSFFSAASRAFF. The CDR3 DNA reads as TGTGCCAGCAGTTTTTTTTCCGCGGCCTCACGAGCTTTCTTT.

As regards this clone: The junction departs from the called germline gene at one end, perhaps through a read error. This chain connects TRBV28 to TRBJ2-7; TRBD2 matches 7 bases. There are 11 residues in the CDR3. CDR1 is MDHEN and CDR2 is SYDVKM in the germline V gene. Here the CDR3 DNA reads TGTGCCAGCAGTGTCGGAGCGGGATGGGACTTC. It specifies CASSVGAGWDF.

This clone showed up many times. Other DNA sequences in the sample encode the same CDR3. The rearrangement uses TRBV28 and TRBJ1-1; D not certain. Germline V gives CDR1 MDHEN, CDR2 SYDVKM. V was clipped by 7 bases and J by 0 bases, with 12 bases between them. This CDR3 spans 14 amino acids. CDR3 amino acids: CASTSLPLNTEAFF. The CDR3 nucleotides read TGTGCCAGCACAAGCTTACCTTTGAACACTGAAGCTTTCTTT.

Regarding this clone: This may come from a read error, since a much larger clone is one base off. Other DNA sequences in the same sample also yield this CDR3. This chain joins TRBV28 and TRBJ2-7; D unresolved. Germline CDR1 is MDHEN and CDR2 is SYDVKM. There are 13 residues in the CDR3. This chain's CDR3 is CASSLKPSYEQYF. The CDR3 DNA reads as TGCGCCAGCAGTTTAAAACCCTCCTACGAGCAGTACTTC.

The V call is TRBV7-2, the J call TRBJ2-2, with D uncertain. The CDR3 extends over 13 amino acids. Germline CDR1 and CDR2: SGHTA and FQGNSA. Trimming took off 1 base at V and 5 bases at J, with 5 bases between the two ends. The CDR3 sequence: CASSLVATGELFF. The DNA of the CDR3 is TGTGCCAGCAGCTTAGTGGCTACCGGGGAGCTGTTTTTT.

The chain couples TRBV28 to TRBJ2-7; no clear D gene. The CDR3 runs to 12 residues. Germline V lookup: CDR1 MDHEN, CDR2 SYDVKM. Between the trimmed V and J ends, which lost 10 bases and 5 bases, there was a span of 15 bases. CDR3 DNA: TGTGCCACCCGCCCCCGACTCCACGAGCAGTACTTC. It codes for CATRPRLHEQYF.

Turning to this clone: This likely reflects a read error, since a far larger clone is one base away. Here the CDR3 DNA reads TGTGCCAGCAGTGACATTAGCAATCGGCCCCAGCATTTT. It is translated as CASSDISNRPQHF. This chain uses TRBV2 with TRBJ1-5; D is ambiguous. The germline gives CDR1 SNHLY, CDR2 FYNNEI. The CDR3 contains 13 residues.

The CDR3: CASSRRWNTEAFF. CDR3 nucleotides: TGTGCCAGCAGTCGACGGTGGAACACTGAAGCTTTCTTT. The chain employs TRBV7-2 and TRBJ1-1; no clear D gene. The CDR3 consists of 13 residues. Germline V gives CDR1 SGHTA, CDR2 FQGNSA. The germline V and J ends were trimmed by 6 bases and 1 base, with 9 bases remaining between them.

Concerning this clone itself: A far more abundant clone sits one base away, making this likely a read error. CDR3 DNA sequence: TGTACCTGGAGTGTACCCATATCAGGCAATCAGCCCCAGCATTTT. Translation gives CTWSVPISGNQPQHF. The chain couples TRBV30 to TRBJ1-5; D not certain. The CDR3 sequence is 15 residues long. Germline V gene data show CDR1 as GTSNPN and CDR2 as SVGIG (reference sequence).

The gene calls are TRBV5-4 and TRBJ2-1; 9 bases line up with TRBD1. The CDR3 consists of 15 residues. Per the germline V gene, CDR1 is SGHNT and CDR2 is YYREEE (reference sequence). V was clipped by 10 bases and J by 4 bases; unmatched bases: 12. The chain's CDR3 is CAARTGVGSYNEQFF. The CDR3 DNA reads as TGTGCCGCCAGGACAGGGGTAGGTTCTTACAATGAGCAGTTCTTC.

This chain joins TRBV9 and TRBJ2-1; TRBD2 agrees at 11 bases. Germline loops: CDR1 SGDLS, CDR2 YYNGEE. After removal of 4 bases from V and 12 bases from J, the junction contained 9 bases not matched to a gene. This CDR3 spans 14 amino acids. CDR3 in DNA: TGTGCCAGCAGCCCCGGACTAGCGGGCAGGCTGCAGTTCTTC. Translating it yields CASSPGLAGRLQFF. Full variable domain (outside the CDR3, taken from reference TRBV9 and TRBJ2-1): DSGVTQTPKHLITATGQRVTLRCSPRSGDLSVYWYQQSLDQGLQFLIQYYNGEERAKGNILERFSAQQFPDLHSELNLSSLELGDSALYFCASSPGLAGRLQFFGPGTRLTVL.

This clone was seen repeatedly, ten times or more. Different DNA sequences within this sample yield the same CDR3. J is TRBJ1-1 and V is TRBV30; D remains ambiguous. Between the trimmed V and J ends, which lost 0 bases and 3 bases, there was a span of 8 bases. Germline lookup yields CDR1 GTSNPN and CDR2 SVGIG (reference sequence). This CDR3 has 13 amino acids. The CDR3 nucleotides are TGTGCCTGGAGTGTAAACAGAGACACTGAAGCTTTCTTT. Translated, it gives CAWSVNRDTEAFF.

The chain is built from TRBV11-3 and TRBJ2-7, with D possibly being TRBD2 (5 bases). This CDR3 spans 13 amino acids. Germline V CDR1 and CDR2: SGHNT, YENEEA. The ends were cut back, 0 bases at V and 6 bases at J, with 9 bases in the middle. CDR3: CASSLDGEGEQYF. The DNA of the CDR3 is TGTGCCAGCAGCTTAGACGGAGAGGGCGAGCAGTACTTC. The full variable domain, its missing parts supplied by reference TRBV11-3 and TRBJ2-7, is EAGVVQSPRYKIIEKKQPVAFWCNPISGHNTLYWYLQNLGQGPELLIRYENEEAVDDSQLPKDRFSAERLKGVDSTLKIQPAELGDSAVYLCASSLDGEGEQYFGPGTRLTVT.

The J gene is TRBJ2-7, the V gene TRBV11-2, with 9 bases fitting TRBD2. Germline CDR1 and CDR2: SGHAT and FQNNGV. This CDR3 has 16 amino acids. Trimming removed 5 bases from V and 6 bases from J; junction bases left unmatched: 14. The CDR3: CASSPGVGTSNREQYF. In DNA, the CDR3 is TGTGCCAGCAGCCCAGGGGTCGGGACTAGCAACCGCGAGCAGTACTTC.

This clone has only one observation. This chain uses TRBV2 with TRBJ2-1; 7 nucleotides agree with TRBD2. V was pared by 6 bases and J by 3 bases, with 11 bases of the junction left unmatched. Per the germline V gene, CDR1 is SNHLY and CDR2 is FYNNEI. The CDR3 runs 16 residues. The CDR3 nucleotides read TGTGCCAGCAGCATCTCTAACCGGGACTACTACAATGAGCAGTTCTTC. Protein product: CASSISNRDYYNEQFF.